Listed here are 32 T cell receptor beta chains from one sample, sequenced in a study of blood T cell repertoires in COVID-19. Method: immunoSEQ multiplex PCR; TCRdb's copy keeps in-frame clones and lacks some. The sample has around 180,000 clones; approximately 83% are singletons. Source material: peripheral blood. Source of these receptors: a human donor with active or convalescent COVID-19. The donor label of this sample is uncertain.

The J gene is TRBJ2-1, the V gene TRBV7-2, with TRBD2 matching over 11 bases. The CDR3 is made up of 16 amino acids. Per the germline V gene, CDR1 is SGHTA and CDR2 is FQGNSA. V shed 3 bases, J shed 6 bases, and the junction held 7 bases outside the gene matches. CDR3 amino acids: CASSFISGGAGNEQFF. The CDR3 coding sequence is TGTGCCAGCAGCTTTATTAGCGGGGGGGCGGGCAATGAGCAGTTCTTC.

The chain combines TRBV4-2 with TRBJ2-5, with D maybe TRBD2 (6 bases). Per germline, CDR1 LGHNA and CDR2 YNFKEQ. The CDR3 runs 14 residues. Trimming took 6 bases from V and 1 from J, leaving 12 bases between them. The DNA of the CDR3 is TGTGCCAGCAGTCGGACGACTAGCCAAGAGACCCAGTACTTC. Translation gives CASSRTTSQETQYF.

This sequence joins TRBV4-3 and TRBJ1-5; D uncertain. CDR3 length: 14 residues. Per the germline V gene, CDR1 is LGHNA and CDR2 is YSLEER. V was clipped by 1 base and J by 1 base, with 5 bases between them. CDR3 protein: CASSQGGSNQPQHF. The CDR3 DNA reads as TGCGCCAGCAGCCAAGGAGGGAGCAATCAGCCCCAGCATTTT.

The chain joins TRBV5-1 to TRBJ1-2, with D maybe TRBD1 (6 bases). The germline CDR1 and CDR2 sequences are SGHRS and YFSETQ. Trimming took off 1 base at V and 2 bases at J, with 12 bases between the two ends. The CDR3 contains 15 residues. Here the CDR3 reads CASSLSEGGNYGYTF. The CDR3 DNA reads as TGCGCCAGCAGCTTGTCTGAAGGGGGAAACTATGGCTACACCTTC.

The chain joins TRBV6-6 to TRBJ2-2; D is unresolved. Germline-derived CDR1 and CDR2 are MNHNY and SVGAGI (reference sequence). Trimming cost V 5 bases and J 4 bases, with 14 bases left between them. This CDR3 has 15 residues. The CDR3, as DNA: TGTGCCAGCAGTACCACGGTGGTGAGCACCGGGGAGCTGTTTTTT. It is translated as CASSTTVVSTGELFF.

The gene calls are TRBV20-1 and TRBJ2-7, with a weak D call TRBD2 (6 bases). The V end was cut by 3 bases, the J end by 5 bases, with 14 bases between. The CDR3 is 13 amino acids. The germline V gene encodes CDR1 DFQATT and CDR2 SNEGSKA (reference sequence). CDR3 in DNA: TGCAGTGCTAGTGAACTAGCTCTGGACGAGCAGTACTTC. This codes for CSASELALDEQYF.

V and J are TRBV11-2 and TRBJ2-2; the D gene is possibly TRBD2 (6 bases). The CDR3 contains 14 residues. Germline CDR1 reads SGHAT; CDR2 reads FQNNGV. V dropped 5 bases and J dropped 6 bases, with 13 bases sitting between them. CDR3 sequence (DNA): TGTGCCAGCAGCCGGGACTCCCTCGCCGGGGAGCTGTTTTTT. It translates to CASSRDSLAGELFF.

In this sample, this clone turned up once. The chain is built from TRBV13 and TRBJ2-1; weak D call: TRBD2 (6 bases). V was trimmed by 11 bases and J by 10 bases, leaving 15 bases between them. CDR1 and CDR2 (germline): PRHDT, FYEKMQ (reference sequence). The length of the CDR3 is 11 residues. CDR3 sequence reads: CAAGGGAEQFF. The CDR3 DNA reads as TGTGCCGCAGGCGGAGGGGCCGAGCAGTTCTTC.

V and J are TRBV5-6 and TRBJ2-1, with no clear D. Trimming pared 0 bases from V and 4 bases from J, leaving 5 bases between. The CDR3 covers 13 residues. CDR1 SGHDT and CDR2 YYEEEE come from the germline V gene. The CDR3 bases are TGTGCCAGCAGCTTGGATCGGTACAATGAGCAGTTCTTC. The encoded protein is CASSLDRYNEQFF.

By proportion, this clone is medium-sized. The chain carries TRBV5-4 and TRBJ2-7; 10 nucleotides line up with TRBD2. Germline CDR1 is SGHNT and CDR2 is YYREEE (reference sequence). V gave up 5 bases and J gave up 4 bases; unmatched junction bases: 12. The CDR3 spans 16 residues. The CDR3 DNA is TGTGCCAGCAGTGAACTAGCGGGACCAAAGGTTTACGAGCAGTACTTC. It yields the protein CASSELAGPKVYEQYF.

The rearrangement joins TRBV4-3 to TRBJ2-5; the match to TRBD2 covers 10 bases. Germline loops: CDR1 LGHNA, CDR2 YSLEER. The CDR3 loop spans 16 amino acids. The ends lost 1 base at V and 3 bases at J; junction bases unmatched: 5. In DNA form, the CDR3 reads TGCGCCAGCAGCCAAGGGGCTAGCGGGGGCAAAGAGACCCAGTACTTC. Translating gives CASSQGASGGKETQYF.

The rearrangement uses TRBV5-4 and TRBJ1-2, with TRBD1 as a possible D gene (6 bases). The germline gives CDR1 SGHNT, CDR2 YYREEE (reference sequence). This CDR3 region has 15 residues. V was trimmed by 4 bases and J by 1 base, leaving 14 bases between them. CDR3 coding DNA: TGTGCCAGCAGCACTGGACAGCCCATTAACTATGGCTACACCTTC. Its protein is CASSTGQPINYGYTF. Looking up the rest from reference TRBV5-4 and TRBJ1-2 gives the full variable domain: ETGVTQSPTHLIKTRGQQVTLRCSSQSGHNTVSWYQQALGQGPQFIFQYYREEENGRGNFPPRFSGLQFPNYSSELNVNALELDDSALYLCASSTGQPINYGYTFGSGTRLTVV.

V gene TRBV6-5 combines with J gene TRBJ2-4, with a possible D match to TRBD1 (7 bases). Germline V CDR1 and CDR2: MNHEY, SVGAGI. There are 13 residues in the CDR3. Trimming took off 9 bases at V and 6 bases at J, with 15 bases between the two ends. The CDR3 region is CASCGTDPNIQYF. DNA for the CDR3: TGTGCCAGTTGCGGGACAGACCCAAACATTCAGTACTTC.

This chain links TRBV7-2 with TRBJ1-1, with 8 bases fitting TRBD1. CDR1 SGHTA and CDR2 FQGNSA come from the germline V gene. The V gene end was trimmed by 5 bases and the J gene end by 5 bases; junction bases not matched to a gene: 16. The CDR3 has 17 residues. This CDR3 is CASSPGVAGGLITEAFF. In nucleotides, the CDR3 is TGTGCCAGCAGCCCAGGGGTGGCAGGGGGCCTTATAACTGAAGCTTTCTTT.

This chain links TRBV10-1 with TRBJ2-3, with 9 bases identical to TRBD2. This CDR3 has 16 residues. From germline, CDR1 is WNHNN and CDR2 SYGVQD (reference sequence). With V trimmed by 0 bases and J by 2 bases, 3 bases remained unmatched. The CDR3 region has the DNA TGCGCCAGCAGTGAGTCGAGCGGGAGGAACACAGATACGCAGTATTTT. It is translated as CASSESSGRNTDTQYF.

This chain connects TRBV28 to TRBJ1-2; 9 bases align to TRBD1. The CDR3 covers 14 residues. Germline lookup yields CDR1 MDHEN and CDR2 SYDVKM. V dropped 6 bases and J dropped 4; count of bases not matched to a gene: 6. The CDR3, as DNA: TGTGCCAGCAGGAATACAGGGGGCGGCTATGGCTACACCTTC. This sequence encodes CASRNTGGGYGYTF.

J is TRBJ1-1 and V is TRBV3-1 (or the pseudogene TRBV3-2); D remains ambiguous. Trimming pared 5 bases from V and 1 base from J, leaving 11 bases between. CDR1 LGHDT and CDR2 YNNKEL come from the germline V gene (reference sequence). The CDR3 spans 14 residues. As DNA, the CDR3 is TGTGCCAGCAGCAGTTTTCAGGCGAACACTGAAGCTTTCTTT. The encoded protein is CASSSFQANTEAFF.

This clone appeared a few times. The gene calls are TRBV10-3 and TRBJ2-1; D is ambiguous. Germline assignment: CDR1 ENHRY and CDR2 SYGVKD. V was clipped by 4 bases and J by 5 bases, with 6 bases between them. The CDR3 sequence is 12 residues long. The CDR3 DNA reads as TGTGCCATCAGTGTCCAGGACAATGAGCAGTTCTTC. Protein sequence: CAISVQDNEQFF.

The J gene is TRBJ1-4, the V gene TRBV5-1; D may be TRBD1 (6 bases). Germline CDR1 SGHRS, CDR2 YFSETQ. The CDR3 length is 15 residues. V was trimmed by 0 bases and J by 8 bases, leaving 14 bases between them. CDR3 sequence: CASSLGRGVAEKLFF. DNA for the CDR3: TGCGCCAGCAGCTTGGGCAGGGGAGTAGCAGAAAAACTGTTTTTT. The whole variable domain, filled in from reference TRBV5-1 and TRBJ1-4, reads KAGVTQTPRYLIKTRGQQVTLSCSPISGHRSVSWYQQTPGQGLQFLFEYFSETQRNKGNFPGRFSGRQFSNSRSEMNVSTLELGDSALYLCASSLGRGVAEKLFFGSGTQLSVL.

The chain joins TRBV5-1 to TRBJ2-7; perhaps TRBD2 as D (5 bases). V was shortened by 3 bases and J by 2 bases, with 9 bases between the two germline ends. The CDR3 sequence is 13 residues long. Germline CDR1 SGHRS, CDR2 YFSETQ. In DNA form, the CDR3 reads TGCGCCAGCAGCTCGAGGGATGCCTACGAGCAGTACTTC. Amino acids: CASSSRDAYEQYF.

As regards this clone: The same CDR3 arises from other DNA sequences in this sample as well. The chain uses TRBV29-1 and TRBJ2-2, with a weak D call TRBD1 (5 bases). V was shortened by 7 bases and J by 2 bases, with 14 bases between the two germline ends. The CDR3 sequence is 14 residues long. Germline CDR1 SQVTM, CDR2 ANQGSEA. CDR3 residues: CSGRLQGNTGELFF. The CDR3 DNA reads TGCAGCGGCCGACTCCAGGGAAACACCGGGGAGCTGTTTTTT.

This chain links TRBV7-9 with TRBJ1-1, with 8 bases that match TRBD1. The germline gives CDR1 SEHNR, CDR2 FQNEAQ (reference sequence). Trimming at V came to 3 bases and at J to 5 bases, leaving 8 bases not matched to a gene. CDR3 length: 15 amino acids. The CDR3 loop reads CASSLTGVGTTEAFF. CDR3 DNA: TGTGCCAGCAGCTTGACAGGGGTAGGGACGACTGAAGCTTTCTTT.

V gene TRBV27 combines with J gene TRBJ2-1, with 7 nucleotides matching TRBD2. The V gene end was trimmed by 5 bases and the J gene end by 10 bases; junction bases not matched to a gene: 14. Germline values: CDR1 MNHEY, CDR2 SMNVEV (reference sequence). CDR3 length: 15 residues. CDR3 protein: CASSILSSGTREQFF. The CDR3 bases are TGTGCCAGCAGTATCCTATCTAGCGGTACTCGCGAGCAGTTCTTC.

The rearrangement joins TRBV28 to TRBJ2-2, with 11 nucleotides matching TRBD1. CDR1 is MDHEN and CDR2 is SYDVKM in the germline V gene. There are 16 residues in the CDR3. The ends lost 7 bases at V and 5 bases at J; junction bases unmatched: 9. This CDR3 is CASNLDRGRGTGELFF. In DNA, the CDR3 is TGTGCCAGCAACCTGGACAGGGGGCGCGGTACCGGGGAGCTGTTTTTT.

The gene calls are TRBV7-9 and TRBJ1-6; D gene unclear. V lost 4 bases and J 9 bases, leaving 10 bases between the germline ends. The germline V gene encodes CDR1 SEHNR and CDR2 FQNEAQ (reference sequence). The CDR3 extends over 13 amino acids. The CDR3 bases are TGTGCCAGCAGCTCAGTGGCGGGTTCACCCCTCCACTTT. It codes for CASSSVAGSPLHF.

This chain links TRBV20-1 with TRBJ2-5; D remains ambiguous. V shed 2 bases and J shed 5 bases, with 6 bases lying between them. The CDR3 spans 11 residues. Germline V CDR1 and CDR2: DFQATT, SNEGSKA (reference sequence). The CDR3 loop is CSARPMETQYF. For the CDR3, the DNA is TGCAGTGCTAGACCCATGGAGACCCAGTACTTC.

The chain employs TRBV11-3 and TRBJ2-5, with D tentatively TRBD1 (6 bases). The CDR3 loop spans 17 amino acids. CDR1 and CDR2 from the germline V gene are SGHNT and YENEEA. V was clipped by 5 bases and J by 4 bases, with 23 bases between them. The CDR3 region is CASSPGSGRGVGETQYF. DNA for the CDR3: TGTGCCAGCAGCCCCGGTTCGGGCAGGGGTGTAGGAGAGACCCAGTACTTC.

V and J are TRBV18 and TRBJ2-3; 13 bases are shared with TRBD2. The CDR3 sequence is 15 residues long. CDR1 KGHSH and CDR2 LQKENI come from the germline V gene. J lost 3 bases, V lost 5 bases, and 2 bases had no gene match. CDR3 region: CASSTSGGATDTQYF. The CDR3 DNA follows: TGTGCCAGCTCAACTAGCGGGGGGGCAACAGATACGCAGTATTTT.

J is TRBJ2-1 and V is TRBV3-1 (or the pseudogene TRBV3-2); 9 bases are a match to TRBD2. CDR1 is LGHDT and CDR2 is YNNKEL in the germline V gene (reference sequence). V was pared by 8 bases and J by 7 bases, with 12 bases of the junction left unmatched. The CDR3 contains 15 residues. The CDR3 spells CASERELAGLNEQFF. The CDR3 nucleotides read TGTGCCAGCGAAAGAGAGCTAGCGGGATTAAATGAGCAGTTCTTC.

This chain connects TRBV7-3 to TRBJ1-2; 8 bases match TRBD1. V lost 8 bases and J lost 2; bases outside the gene matches: 19. Looked up from germline, CDR1 is SGHTA and CDR2 is FQGTGA. The CDR3 is 18 residues long. CDR3 DNA sequence: TGTGCCAGCCGAACGTCAGGGGCAGGGGGCGCCGTGAACTATGGCTACACCTTC. This codes for CASRTSGAGGAVNYGYTF.

The chain couples TRBV19 to TRBJ1-3, with 9 nucleotides matching TRBD1. Germline loops: CDR1 LNHDA, CDR2 SQIVND (reference sequence). The junction had 4 bases not matched to a gene; V was cut back by 5 bases and J by 11 bases. This CDR3 is built from 12 residues. The CDR3 DNA is TGTGCCAGTAGTGAATGGACAGGGGCCATATATTTT. Translated: CASSEWTGAIYF.

The rearrangement links TRBV6-1 to TRBJ2-1, with 12 bases fitting TRBD2. Germline V CDR1 and CDR2: MNHNS, SASEGT. This CDR3 region has 17 residues. V was clipped by 4 bases and J by 9 bases; unmatched bases: 13. This CDR3 is CASSGLTSGRGTGEQFF. The DNA of the CDR3 is TGTGCCAGCAGTGGTCTGACTAGCGGGAGAGGGACTGGTGAGCAGTTCTTC.